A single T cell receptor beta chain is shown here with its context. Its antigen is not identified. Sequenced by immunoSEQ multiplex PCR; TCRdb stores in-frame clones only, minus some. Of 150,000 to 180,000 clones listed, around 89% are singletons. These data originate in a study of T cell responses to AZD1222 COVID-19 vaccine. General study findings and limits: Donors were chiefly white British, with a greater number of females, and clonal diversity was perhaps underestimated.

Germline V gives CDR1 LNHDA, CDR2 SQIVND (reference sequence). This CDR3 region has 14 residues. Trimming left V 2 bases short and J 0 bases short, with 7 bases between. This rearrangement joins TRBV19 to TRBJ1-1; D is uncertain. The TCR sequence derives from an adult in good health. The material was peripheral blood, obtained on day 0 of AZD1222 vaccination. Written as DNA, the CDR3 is TGTGCCAGTAGTATATCCAGGATGAACACTGAAGCTTTCTTT. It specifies CASSISRMNTEAFF.